What follows describes a single T cell receptor (beta chain). Its specific antigen is unknown. Within one base of it there is no much larger clone, and no base qualities were kept. These data come from a study of blood T cell repertoires in COVID-19 (dated by TCRdb to the early 2020s). In terms of the full investigation: Collaborator samples came from the United States, Italy and Spain and covered acute and convalescent phases of COVID-19. Where available, HLA class I and class II types were taken from metadata supplied by the sample provider and were not determined by assay-based typing. The repertoires were released in a freely available public database intended as a resource for research on the immune response to SARS-CoV-2. The prospective study material was composed of cDNA or gDNA derived from T cells, B-cell-depleted T cells, or PBMCs. Samples were obtained from the ongoing ImmuneRACE study (first 160 participants) and from 950 to 1,500 subjects provided by 6 global collaborators. Nearly every sample came with metadata listing a de-identified subject ID, COVID-19 status, age in years and sex. Subjects who had been exposed to COVID-19, were actively infected with it, or had recovered from it provided the deeply sampled blood TCRbeta repertoires that made up the dataset. Points the paper makes about the study in general: The quantity of clinical and demographic metadata differed by source and by participant and was supplied without curation.

The germline V gene specifies KGHSH as CDR1 and LQKENI as CDR2. V has 5 bases trimmed and J has 5 bases trimmed; junction bases matching no gene number 9. Measured from the cysteine to the phenylalanine, the CDR3 is 15 residues long. The entry retains the CDR3 DNA only, 45 bases that are in frame from base 1. Collaborating institutions collected whole blood in K2EDTA tubes following their own protocols. For TCRbeta analysis, collaborator samples were shipped as frozen whole blood, as isolated PBMCs, or as DNA extracted from either sample type. TCRbeta CDR3 regions were amplified from genomic DNA using the immunoSEQ Assay, a bias-controlled multiplex PCR. As for the original processing: The number of nucleated cells in each sample was estimated from the amplification of reference gene primers within the assay. To quantify the absolute abundance of each unique TCRbeta CDR3 rearrangement, sequence reads were collapsed and filtered. For each sample, productive Simpson clonality was calculated by taking the square root of Simpson's diversity index across productive rearrangements. TCRdb retrieved this table from immuneACCESS and kept in-frame rearrangements only. Not all clones are present; in checked studies, unresolved V genes account for under half, and no reason is known for the remainder. The V and J calls and clone size were taken over from that table, and D and trimming were inferred from the DNA. The sample includes 190,000 or so clones, with around 90% observed a single time. 6.5% to 8.5% of the sample is held by the ten biggest clonotypes.

The sequence links TRBV18 to TRBJ2-5; 9 junctional bases match TRBD1. The source material was peripheral blood. The receptor comes from a man aged 40-49 years with acute or convalescent COVID-19. CDR3 loop: CASSFRTGVGETQYF. The DNA reads as follows: TGTGCCAGCTCATTTAGGACAGGGGTCGGGGAGACCCAGTACTTC.